The source of this TCR beta chain is a study of T cell repertoires in ileal Crohn's disease. Regarding time point: neoterminal ileum biopsy at postoperative endoscopy, about 6 months after surgery. Germline V gene lookup returns CDR1 KGHSH and CDR2 LQKENI. With V trimmed by 6 bases and J by 11 bases, 9 bases remained unmatched. This CDR3 region has 14 residues. Repertoires were generated with immunoSEQ multiplex PCR, while TCRdb's copy carries only in-frame clones and drops some. The sample contains 9,500 to 15,000 clones, 75% to 90% of which appear only once. The sequence came from an adult with Crohn's disease. Input material: ileal tissue. The V gene is TRBV18, the J gene TRBJ1-6; 8 bases are a match to TRBD1. CDR3 protein: CASSPEGQGTPLHF. The CDR3 nucleotides read TGTGCCAGCTCCCCGGAAGGACAGGGAACACCCCTCCACTTT.